This TCR beta chain was observed in a study of T cell changes during pregnancy in multiple sclerosis. TCRdb keeps only in-frame clones here, not all; method: immunoSEQ multiplex PCR. The repertoire holds about 64,000 clones, about nine tenths seen once, with roughly 2.2% in the top ten. The CDR3 length is 14 residues. With V trimmed by 5 bases and J by 1 base, 4 bases remained unmatched. Germline loops: CDR1 SEHNR, CDR2 FQNEAQ (reference sequence). This chain uses TRBV7-9 with TRBJ2-7, with 8 bases fitting TRBD2. The specimen comprised peripheral blood, sampled in the second trimester of pregnancy. This receptor was identified in a female donor in good health, enrolled as a control in a pregnancy study. The CDR3: CASSGGTRSYEQYF. For the CDR3, the DNA is TGTGCCAGCAGCGGAGGGACTAGATCCTACGAGCAGTACTTC.